This TCR beta chain originates from a study of blood T cell repertoires in COVID-19. This table comes from immunoSEQ multiplex PCR, and its TCRdb copy is limited to in-frame clones, with some not included. The sample includes approximately 150,000 clones, nearly 90% of them seen just once. The CDR3 runs to 15 residues. V lost 0 bases and J 0 bases, leaving 7 bases between the germline ends. Germline loops: CDR1 SGHKS, CDR2 YYEKEE (reference sequence). The J gene is TRBJ1-5, the V gene TRBV5-5; D gene ambiguous. The source of this sequence is a man between 65 and 79 years old with acute or convalescent COVID-19. Sequenced input: peripheral blood. In DNA form, the CDR3 reads TGTGCCAGCAGCTTGGGAAGCAATAGCAATCAGCCCCAGCATTTT. Its translation is CASSLGSNSNQPQHF.